These T cell receptor beta chains were read from a single sample in a study of vaccination effects on CD4 cells after COVID-19. These TCRs' antigens remain unknown. Assay used: immunoSEQ multiplex PCR; TCRdb lists only in-frame clones, some missing. The sample includes around 53,000 clones, around three quarters of them seen just once. Specimen: CD4+ T cells from PBMCs cultured with HIV peptides, collected before COVID-19 vaccination. These receptors came from a human donor who had a prior SARS-CoV-2 infection. Both conserved end residues are part of each CDR3.

CDR3 protein: CASSLGEVPSPLHF; V gene: TRBV11-3; J gene: TRBJ1-6
CDR3 protein: CASSLGTGSGANVLTF; V gene: TRBV5-6; J gene: TRBJ2-6
CDR3 protein: CASSQSRLFNSNQPQHF; V gene: TRBV23-1; J gene: TRBJ1-5
CDR3 protein: CAISGDSAESSYEQYF; V gene: TRBV10-3; J gene: TRBJ2-7
CDR3 protein: CASSPHPGLAGGKTDTQYF; V gene: TRBV14; J gene: TRBJ2-3
CDR3 protein: CASSFGTSGLTSNTGELFF; V gene: TRBV13; J gene: TRBJ2-2
CDR3 protein: CSVSGGKPGPGEFF; V gene: TRBV29-1; J gene: TRBJ1-4
CDR3 protein: CASSSSGGAADTQYF; V gene: TRBV27; J gene: TRBJ2-3
CDR3 protein: CASSHDLLTDTQYF; V gene: TRBV4-3; J gene: TRBJ2-3
CDR3 protein: CASSKPAGGSEKLFF; V gene: TRBV4-3; J gene: TRBJ1-4
CDR3 protein: CASSPGQTEKLFF; V gene: TRBV3-1/TRBV3-2; J gene: TRBJ1-4
CDR3 protein: CASSLSPGNNYGYTF; V gene: TRBV28; J gene: TRBJ1-2
CDR3 protein: CSAPGTSGYTF; V gene: TRBV20-1; J gene: TRBJ1-2
CDR3 protein: CASTVGGQGTRETQYF; V gene: TRBV6-4; J gene: TRBJ2-5
CDR3 protein: CASSFGQGEAYEQYF; V gene: TRBV5-6; J gene: TRBJ2-7
CDR3 protein: CASSEFEDQPQHF; V gene: TRBV6-1; J gene: TRBJ1-5
CDR3 protein: CASSFSWSILTQSGEQFF; V gene: TRBV11-3; J gene: TRBJ2-1
CDR3 protein: CASSLMGQESAPLHF; V gene: TRBV5-6; J gene: TRBJ1-6
CDR3 protein: CASSPQEGNPSYNEQFF; V gene: TRBV18; J gene: TRBJ2-1
CDR3 protein: CASSSQQGASKDYEQYF; V gene: TRBV13; J gene: TRBJ2-7
CDR3 protein: CASSYSSGGVYEQYF; V gene: TRBV6-5; J gene: TRBJ2-7
CDR3 protein: CASSHSLAGGPSNEQFF; V gene: TRBV14; J gene: TRBJ2-1
CDR3 protein: CASRGQGTDTQYF; V gene: TRBV6-5; J gene: TRBJ2-3
CDR3 protein: CASSQLAGGFYEQYF; V gene: TRBV28; J gene: TRBJ2-7
CDR3 protein: CASSPVDFPTDTQYF; V gene: TRBV18; J gene: TRBJ2-3
CDR3 protein: CAWSVKGTFSYEQYF; V gene: TRBV30; J gene: TRBJ2-7
CDR3 protein: CASSQDKNGDEKLFF; V gene: TRBV4-1; J gene: TRBJ1-4
CDR3 protein: CASSLASGGSYEQYF; V gene: TRBV7-2; J gene: TRBJ2-7
CDR3 protein: CASTSSGRVNEQYF; V gene: TRBV11-3; J gene: TRBJ2-7
CDR3 protein: CASSFWVREGLNSPLHF; V gene: TRBV5-6; J gene: TRBJ1-6
CDR3 protein: CASSQITGYGYTF; V gene: TRBV18; J gene: TRBJ1-2
CDR3 protein: CASSVDRGSYGYTF; V gene: TRBV9; J gene: TRBJ1-2
CDR3 protein: CASSQRGASHLNEKLFF; V gene: TRBV4-3; J gene: TRBJ1-4
CDR3 protein: CAISDSSYSGNTIYF; V gene: TRBV10-3; J gene: TRBJ1-3
CDR3 protein: CASSDRTGVETQYF; V gene: TRBV2; J gene: TRBJ2-5
CDR3 protein: CATSDPGEGGTETQYF; V gene: TRBV24-1; J gene: TRBJ2-5
CDR3 protein: CASTQGRVNEQFF; V gene: TRBV11-1; J gene: TRBJ2-1
CDR3 protein: CASSHTSAGETQYF; V gene: TRBV6-5; J gene: TRBJ2-5
CDR3 protein: CASSYASDPEKLFF; V gene: TRBV6-5; J gene: TRBJ1-4
CDR3 protein: CASGTSGAGDTQYF; V gene: TRBV2; J gene: TRBJ2-3
CDR3 protein: CASSGPGTPTQYF; V gene: TRBV18; J gene: TRBJ2-5
CDR3 protein: CASSEQRGTDTQYF; V gene: TRBV6-1; J gene: TRBJ2-3
CDR3 protein: CASSSRQGASIYF; V gene: TRBV7-2; J gene: TRBJ1-3
CDR3 protein: CAISDNIQPRQSTEAFF; V gene: TRBV10-3; J gene: TRBJ1-1
CDR3 protein: CASSKDGGAASPLHF; V gene: TRBV5-4; J gene: TRBJ1-6
CDR3 protein: CSVEGGGGANVLTF; V gene: TRBV29-1; J gene: TRBJ2-6
CDR3 protein: CASSWDRGQETQYF; V gene: TRBV5-4; J gene: TRBJ2-5
CDR3 protein: CASSPMPTGVAFF; V gene: TRBV7-8; J gene: TRBJ1-1
CDR3 protein: CASSLGPSDEQFF; V gene: TRBV7-3; J gene: TRBJ2-1
CDR3 protein: CASSYRLYYGYTF; V gene: TRBV6-5; J gene: TRBJ1-2
CDR3 protein: CASSAEGDFYNEQFF; V gene: TRBV9; J gene: TRBJ2-1
CDR3 protein: CASSTLYSAGLDEQYF; V gene: TRBV19; J gene: TRBJ2-7
CDR3 protein: CASSPTPAGTYEQYF; V gene: TRBV18; J gene: TRBJ2-7
CDR3 protein: CASSYRQLSYEQYF; V gene: TRBV7-3; J gene: TRBJ2-7
CDR3 protein: CASSFLGMSGELFF; V gene: TRBV5-4; J gene: TRBJ2-2
CDR3 protein: CASSLDPGQPQHF; V gene: TRBV7-3; J gene: TRBJ1-5
CDR3 protein: CASTADSYNSPLHF; V gene: TRBV11-3; J gene: TRBJ1-6